Given below is one T cell receptor beta chain in context. This entry belongs to a study of blood T cells in healthy people across ages. For the second PCR, which ran for about 7 to 11 cycles, a sample-barcoded 5' primer and a J-beta primer mix were used. TCRdb processed the 5' RACE reads anew with MiXCR; each CDR3 protein has one entry. Of fewer than 800,000 distinct CDR3 sequences listed, around 32% were seen once; the top ten hold about 16%. V lost 1 base to trimming and J lost 5 bases, with 9 bases between them. The CDR3 totals 15 residues. Per the germline V gene, CDR1 is MGHDK and CDR2 is SYGVNS.

The chain combines TRBV25-1 with TRBJ1-6; D ambiguous. Sequencing was carried out using blood. The receptor's source is a woman of 80 years or more in good health. The CDR3 loop is CASSELGRDNSPLHF. The CDR3 nucleotides are TGTGCCAGCAGTGAATTAGGCCGGGATAATTCACCCCTCCACTTT. Drawing the rest from reference TRBV25-1 and TRBJ1-6, the complete variable domain is EADIYQTPRYLVIGTGKKITLECSQTMGHDKMYWYQQDPGMELHLIHYSYGVNSTEKGDLSSESTVSRIRTEHFPLTLESARPSHTSQYLCASSELGRDNSPLHFGNGTRLTVT.